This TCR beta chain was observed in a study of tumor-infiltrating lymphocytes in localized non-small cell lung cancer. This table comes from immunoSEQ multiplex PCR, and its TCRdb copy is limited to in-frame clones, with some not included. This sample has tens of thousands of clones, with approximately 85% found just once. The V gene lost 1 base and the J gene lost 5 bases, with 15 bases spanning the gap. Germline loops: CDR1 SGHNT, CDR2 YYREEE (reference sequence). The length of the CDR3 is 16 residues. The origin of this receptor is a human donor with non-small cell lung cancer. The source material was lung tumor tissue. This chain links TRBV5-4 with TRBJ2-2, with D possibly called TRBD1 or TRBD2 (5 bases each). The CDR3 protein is CASSLMVGPGTGELFF. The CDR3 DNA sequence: TGTGCCAGCAGCTTGATGGTGGGGCCGGGGACCGGGGAGCTGTTTTTT.